This record covers a single T cell receptor beta chain. An end of the junction does not agree with germline; a read error may underlie this. TCRdb reanalysed the 5' RACE reads using MiXCR and keeps one entry per CDR3 protein. Among about 45,000 distinct CDR3 sequences listed, 13% were seen once. This entry belongs to a study of neurological immune-mediated disorders. The sample's time point: longitudinal time-point 3. The sequence came from a young man in good health. Input material: PBMCs.

The DNA of the CDR3 is TGCAGTGCTAGAGATGAAGTGCCGGGCCAATATCAGCCCCAGAATTTT. Protein: CSARDEVPGQYQPQNF. V gene TRBV20-1 combines with J gene TRBJ1-5; D remains unclear. The CDR3 covers 16 residues. Germline lookup yields CDR1 DFQATT and CDR2 SNEGSKA (reference sequence).